This TCR beta chain was captured in a study of Graves' ophthalmopathy and Graves' hyperthyroidism. Amplified material comprised TCR beta CDR3 regions derived from RNA transcripts. After a first-round RT-PCR with HTBI primers, a second-round multiplex PCR was run. TCRdb passed the multiplex PCR reads through MiXCR, listing each CDR3 protein once. The table lists almost 750,000 distinct CDR3 sequences, roughly two fifths of them singletons. CDR1 is MNHEY, CDR2 SVGAGI, per germline. This CDR3 has 13 amino acids. The V and J ends lost 2 bases and 6 bases respectively, with 8 bases between them. Study observations and caveats: Blood shared most expanded thyroid clonotypes above 0.001 frequency. Cross-validated, the 13-signature model showed 87.88%/81.08% sensitivity/specificity, and 80%/75% in the test set.

In this sample, this clonotype turned up many times. Antigen specificity is unknown. Input material: peripheral blood. The TCR was taken from an adult man with Graves' ophthalmopathy. J is TRBJ1-5 and V is TRBV6-5; D not certain. The chain's CDR3 is CASSYGGGQPQHF. The CDR3, as DNA: TGTGCCAGCAGTTACGGCGGAGGTCAGCCCCAGCATTTT.